The 5 T cell receptor beta chains below come from one sample, sequenced in a study of CD8+ T cells in alopecia areata. Reverse transcription of extracted RNA yielded cDNA, which provided the sequencing template. TCRdb's table, derived via immunoSEQ multiplex PCR, lists solely in-frame clones and lacks some. The sample consists of about 190,000 clones, just under 65% of them appearing once. Sample treatment: oral pan-JAK inhibitor, 5-10 mg twice daily. The sample in question was CD4+ T cells sorted from blood, obtained between weeks 49 and 50, from a patient treated with tofacitinib. The receptor source for this set is a human donor with alopecia areata.

The chain joins TRBV29-1 to TRBJ2-2, with TRBD1 identical over 10 bases. Germline V gives CDR1 SQVTM, CDR2 ANQGSEA. V was clipped by 3 bases and J by 9 bases; unmatched bases: 13. The CDR3 is 16 residues long. In nucleotides, the CDR3 is TGCAGCGTTGAGATGGGACAGGGGTTGAGGGGCCGGGAGCTGTTTTTT. Amino acid sequence: CSVEMGQGLRGRELFF.

The chain combines TRBV7-9 with TRBJ1-2; no reliable D call. The germline V and J ends were trimmed by 1 base and 4 bases, with 13 bases remaining between them. CDR3 length: 15 residues. Germline CDR1 reads SEHNR; CDR2 reads FQNEAQ (reference sequence). The CDR3, as DNA: TGTGCCAGCAGCTTAGGCGGACCTCAAGGCTATGGCTACACCTTC. The encoded protein is CASSLGGPQGYGYTF.

This clone was observed a handful of times. The chain recombines TRBV19 with TRBJ1-5; a possible D gene is TRBD1 (6 bases). The length of the CDR3 is 17 residues. V lost 7 bases and J 0 bases, leaving 19 bases between the germline ends. Looked up from germline, CDR1 is LNHDA and CDR2 is SQIVND (reference sequence). The CDR3 DNA sequence: TGTGCCAGTACCCCAGGTGGCAGGGGCTATAGCAATCAGCCCCAGCATTTT. Translating it yields CASTPGGRGYSNQPQHF.

The J gene is TRBJ2-1, the V gene TRBV7-9; TRBD1 agrees at 8 bases. Germline CDR1 and CDR2: SEHNR and FQNEAQ (reference sequence). This CDR3 is built from 16 residues. V lost 3 bases to trimming and J lost 5 bases; unmatched junction nucleotides: 9. The CDR3 reads CASSLYRTGFNNEQFF. The CDR3 coding sequence is TGTGCCAGCAGCTTGTACCGGACAGGGTTTAACAATGAGCAGTTCTTC.

The CDR3 nucleotides read TGTGCCTGGAGGCCCGGACAGCAAGAGACCCAGTACTTC. Translation gives CAWRPGQQETQYF. The rearrangement joins TRBV30 to TRBJ2-5; D may be TRBD1 (6 bases). Trimming shortened V by 3 bases and J by 2 bases, and 10 bases separated the two germline ends. The CDR3 has 13 amino acids. Germline CDR1 GTSNPN, CDR2 SVGIG (reference sequence). The variable domain in full, completed from reference TRBV30 and TRBJ2-5, reads SQTIHQWPATLVQPVGSPLSLECTVEGTSNPNLYWYRQAAGRGLQLLFYSVGIGQISSEVPQNLSASRPQDRQFILSSKKLLLSDSGFYLCAWRPGQQETQYFGPGTRLLVL.